The clone carrying this T cell receptor beta chain was recorded a few times. 60 Vbeta and 13 Jbeta primers were used in PCR. Clones were read by immunoSEQ multiplex PCR, and TCRdb kept only the in-frame ones, dropping some. The table has about 130,000 clones, 83% seen once. This record belongs to a study of cytomegalovirus exposure and HLA in healthy donors. The CDR3 contains 17 residues. CDR1 and CDR2 from the germline V gene are SEHNR and FQNEAQ (reference sequence). The TCR comes from a woman in her thirties or forties in good health and CMV-seropositive. The sequenced material came from PBMCs. The genes are TRBV7-9 and TRBJ2-5; 12 nucleotides align to TRBD2. The closer fit of TRBJ2-7 to the DNA end suggests the J call may be wrong. In DNA form, the CDR3 reads TGTGCCAGCAGCACAAGGACTAGCGGGACCCTCGTCCACGAGCAGTACTTC. Translated, it gives CASSTRTSGTLVHEQYF.